This passage covers 2 T cell receptor beta chains from one sample sequenced in a study of blood T cell repertoires in COVID-19. Method: immunoSEQ multiplex PCR; TCRdb's copy keeps in-frame clones and lacks some. The sample has about 220,000 clones; about 80% are singletons. The sequenced sample was PBMCs or T cells enriched from blood (not recorded which). All receptors derive from a woman aged 35 to 49 with acute COVID-19.

The chain is built from TRBV9 and TRBJ1-1; 8 positions agree with TRBD1. The CDR3 runs 17 residues. V gave up 4 bases and J gave up 0 bases; unmatched junction bases: 11. Germline V lookup: CDR1 SGDLS, CDR2 YYNGEE. CDR3 protein: CASSKGQGRGMNTEAFF. The CDR3, as DNA: TGTGCCAGCAGCAAAGGACAGGGAAGGGGGATGAACACTGAAGCTTTCTTT.

The V gene is TRBV19, the J gene TRBJ1-5; 7 bases are shared with TRBD1. CDR1 LNHDA and CDR2 SQIVND come from the germline V gene (reference sequence). CDR3 length: 16 amino acids. Trimming removed 7 bases from V and 1 base from J; junction bases left unmatched: 10. The CDR3: CASKGAEGRSNQPQHF. The DNA of the CDR3 is TGTGCCAGTAAGGGGGCGGAGGGAAGGAGCAATCAGCCCCAGCATTTT.